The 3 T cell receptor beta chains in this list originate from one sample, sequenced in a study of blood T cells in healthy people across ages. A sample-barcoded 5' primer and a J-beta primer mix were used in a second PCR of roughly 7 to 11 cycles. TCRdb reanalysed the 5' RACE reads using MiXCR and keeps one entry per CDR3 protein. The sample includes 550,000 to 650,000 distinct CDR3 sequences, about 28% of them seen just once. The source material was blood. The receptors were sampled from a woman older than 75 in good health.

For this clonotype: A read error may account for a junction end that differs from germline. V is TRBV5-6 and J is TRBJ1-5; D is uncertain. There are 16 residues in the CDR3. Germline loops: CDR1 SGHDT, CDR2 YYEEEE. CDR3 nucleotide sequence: TGTGCCAGCAGCTTGCGAGGAGTTTTTGGCAATCAGCCCCAGCAGTTT. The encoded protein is CASSLRGVFGNQPQQF.

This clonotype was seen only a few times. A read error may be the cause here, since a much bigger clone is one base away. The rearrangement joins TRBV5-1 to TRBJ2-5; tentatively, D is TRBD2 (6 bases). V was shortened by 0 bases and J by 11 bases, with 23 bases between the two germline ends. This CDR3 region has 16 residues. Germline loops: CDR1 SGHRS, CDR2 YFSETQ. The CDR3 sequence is CASSLGGVFERGEQYF. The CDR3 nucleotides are TGCGCCAGCAGCTTGGGGGGGGTCTTCGAACGGGGTGAGCAGTACTTC. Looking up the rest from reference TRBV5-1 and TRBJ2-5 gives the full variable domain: KAGVTQTPRYLIKTRGQQVTLSCSPISGHRSVSWYQQTPGQGLQFLFEYFSETQRNKGNFPGRFSGRQFSNSRSEMNVSTLELGDSALYLCASSLGGVFERGEQYFGPGTRLLVL.

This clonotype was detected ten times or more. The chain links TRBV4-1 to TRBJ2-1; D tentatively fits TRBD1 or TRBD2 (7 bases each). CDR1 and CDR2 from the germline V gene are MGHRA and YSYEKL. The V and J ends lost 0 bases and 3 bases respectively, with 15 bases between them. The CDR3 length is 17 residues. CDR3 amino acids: CASSQDGEGARYNEQFF. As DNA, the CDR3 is TGCGCCAGCAGCCAAGATGGGGAGGGGGCCCGCTACAATGAGCAGTTCTTC.